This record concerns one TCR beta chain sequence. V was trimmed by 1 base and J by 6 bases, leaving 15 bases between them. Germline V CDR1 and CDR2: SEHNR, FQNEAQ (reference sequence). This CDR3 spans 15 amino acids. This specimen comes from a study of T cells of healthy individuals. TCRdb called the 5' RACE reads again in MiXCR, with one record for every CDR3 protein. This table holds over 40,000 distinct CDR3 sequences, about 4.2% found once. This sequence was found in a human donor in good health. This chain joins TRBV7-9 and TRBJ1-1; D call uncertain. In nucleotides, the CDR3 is TGTGCCAGCAGCTTAGTTAGCCGGGGTCGGCCTGAAGCTTTCTTT. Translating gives CASSLVSRGRPEAFF.